This entry lists 3 T cell receptor beta chains sequenced from one sample in a study of response to subunit inactivated influenza vaccine. Using its own MiXCR run on the RT-PCR reads, TCRdb lists one record per CDR3 protein. This sample has 600,000 to 700,000 distinct CDR3 sequences, with 14% found just once. The source was PBMCs from blood, collected 14 to 15 days before vaccination. Receptors originate from a man aged 50-59 years who received an inactivated influenza vaccine.

This clonotype has only a few counts. The chain links TRBV3-1 to TRBJ1-1; D may be TRBD1 (6 bases). Germline V lookup: CDR1 LGHDT, CDR2 YNNKEL (reference sequence). V lost 0 bases, J lost 7 bases, and 9 bases lay in between. The CDR3 loop spans 13 amino acids. CDR3 amino acids: CASSQDIRGEAFF. CDR3 nucleotide sequence: TGTGCCAGCAGCCAAGATATCAGGGGTGAAGCTTTCTTT. The full variable domain, with the rest looked up from reference TRBV3-1 and TRBJ1-1, is DTAVSQTPKYLVTQMGNDKSIKCEQNLGHDTMYWYKQDSKKFLKIMFSYNNKELIINETVPNRFSPKSPDKAHLNLHINSLELGDSAVYFCASSQDIRGEAFFGQGTRLTVV.

This clonotype occurred a few times. This chain uses TRBV4-3 with TRBJ2-1; the D call may be TRBD1 or TRBD2 (5 bases each). The length of the CDR3 is 16 residues. Trimming stripped 0 bases from V and 5 bases from J, with 14 bases between. The germline V gene encodes CDR1 LGHNA and CDR2 YSLEER. The CDR3 spells CASSQDWGSPNNEQFF. Here the CDR3 DNA reads TGCGCCAGCAGCCAAGATTGGGGGTCCCCCAACAATGAGCAGTTCTTC.

This clonotype was detected a few times. CDR3 nucleotides: TGTGCCAGCAGCCAAGAGTGGGGGGGAGGGGGCAATGAGCAGTTCTTC. Its protein is CASSQEWGGGGNEQFF. V usage is TRBV3-1 and J usage is TRBJ2-1; D may be TRBD2 (7 bases). This CDR3 region has 16 residues. Germline V gene sequence: CDR1 LGHDT, CDR2 YNNKEL (reference sequence). Between the trimmed V and J ends, which lost 0 bases and 6 bases, there was a span of 15 bases.